This paragraph reports one TCR beta chain. What it binds is unknown. This specimen belongs to a study of cytomegalovirus exposure and HLA in healthy donors. J gave up 3 bases and V 0 bases, and 6 bases lay outside the gene matches. This CDR3 is built from 16 residues. CDR1 and CDR2 (germline): SGDLS, YYNGEE. Only in-frame clones appear in the TCRdb table, and some are missing; sequencing was by immunoSEQ multiplex PCR. This repertoire shows some 170,000 clones, around 82% found once; its top ten account for about a tenth. The donors were in the roughly 120-subject validation cohort; that cohort was separate from the approximately 670-subject first cohort. Study-level results: The study recorded about 150 TCR beta chains that were cytomegalovirus-associated.

Sequencing was done on a sample of PBMCs. This clonotype was obtained from a man aged 25-45 years in good health and CMV-seropositive. The V and J genes are TRBV9 and TRBJ1-2; TRBD1 agrees at 9 bases. CDR3 region: CASSVEVDRGYYGYTF. CDR3 nucleotide sequence: TGTGCCAGCAGCGTAGAGGTCGACAGGGGGTACTATGGCTACACCTTC.